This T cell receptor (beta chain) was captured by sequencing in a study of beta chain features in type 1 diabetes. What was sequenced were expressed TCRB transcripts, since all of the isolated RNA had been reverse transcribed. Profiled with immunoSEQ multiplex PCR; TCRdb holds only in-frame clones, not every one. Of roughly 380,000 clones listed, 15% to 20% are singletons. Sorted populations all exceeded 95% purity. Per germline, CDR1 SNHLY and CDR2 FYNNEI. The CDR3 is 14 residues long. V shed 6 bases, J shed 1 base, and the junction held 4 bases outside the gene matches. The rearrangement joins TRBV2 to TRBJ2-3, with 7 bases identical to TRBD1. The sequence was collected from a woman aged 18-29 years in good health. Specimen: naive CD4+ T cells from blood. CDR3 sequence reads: CASRRQGGTDTQYF. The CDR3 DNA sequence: TGTGCCAGCAGGAGACAGGGTGGCACAGATACGCAGTATTTT.